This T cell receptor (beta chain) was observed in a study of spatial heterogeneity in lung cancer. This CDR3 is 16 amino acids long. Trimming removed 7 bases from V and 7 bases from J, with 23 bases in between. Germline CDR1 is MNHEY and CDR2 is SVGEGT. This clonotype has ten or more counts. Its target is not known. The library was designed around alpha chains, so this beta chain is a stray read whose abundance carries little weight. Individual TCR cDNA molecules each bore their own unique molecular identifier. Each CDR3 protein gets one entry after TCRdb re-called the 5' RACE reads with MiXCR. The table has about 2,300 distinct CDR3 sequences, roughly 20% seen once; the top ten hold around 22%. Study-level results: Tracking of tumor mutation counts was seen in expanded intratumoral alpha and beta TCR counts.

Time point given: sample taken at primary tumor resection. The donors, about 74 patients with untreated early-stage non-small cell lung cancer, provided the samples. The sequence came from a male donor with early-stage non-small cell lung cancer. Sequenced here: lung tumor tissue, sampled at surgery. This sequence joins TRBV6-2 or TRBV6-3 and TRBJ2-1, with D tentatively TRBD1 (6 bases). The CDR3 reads CASTPSGQGNWNEQFF. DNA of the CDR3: TGTGCCAGCACCCCAAGTGGGCAGGGGAATTGGAATGAGCAGTTCTTC.